Sequencing of this TCR beta chain was carried out in a study of radiation and T cells in renal cell carcinoma. Study observations and caveats: Without pretreatment biopsies, baseline tumor clonotype presence was undetermined. In blood, top tumor clones expanded by 2 weeks, shrinking by 4.

The germline V gene encodes CDR1 SGHRS and CDR2 YFSETQ. This CDR3 region has 13 residues. The trim removed 2 bases at V and 8 bases at J, leaving 6 bases unmatched. This clone was detected a few times. Its antigen remains unknown. Time point described: blood 4 weeks post-SBRT, at nephrectomy. As for treatment: 15 Gy SBRT to primary tumor, nephrectomy 4 weeks later. Nephrectomy followed 15 Gy stereotactic body radiation by 4 weeks. Blood was sampled at baseline, 2 weeks and 4 weeks after SBRT. The data were produced by immunoSEQ multiplex PCR, yet TCRdb's version contains in-frame clones alone and is incomplete. The sample carries under 200,000 clones, about 88% recorded once.

Sequences were derived from blood, sampled from a patient whose treatment included radiotherapy and nephrectomy. This clonotype originated in a woman aged 45-65 years with renal cell carcinoma. This rearrangement joins TRBV5-1 to TRBJ1-2, with 7 nucleotides matching TRBD1. In DNA, the CDR3 is TGCGCCAGCAGCTTAGGGGGCGACTGGGGCTACACCTTC. It is translated as CASSLGGDWGYTF. The full variable domain, in which reference TRBV5-1 and TRBJ1-2 provide the parts outside the CDR3, is KAGVTQTPRYLIKTRGQQVTLSCSPISGHRSVSWYQQTPGQGLQFLFEYFSETQRNKGNFPGRFSGRQFSNSRSEMNVSTLELGDSALYLCASSLGGDWGYTFGSGTRLTVV.